This T cell receptor (beta chain) was identified during a study of metastatic and nonmetastatic thyroid tumors. Turning to the study itself: Malignant thyroid and benign thyroid patients provided blood and tumor or nodule tissue whose repertoires were compared.

The J segment lost 7 bases and the V segment lost 7 bases, leaving 7 bases of the junction unmatched. This CDR3 comprises 12 residues. This clone turned up a few times. Until they underwent thyroid surgery, no patient had received any treatment. Authors' processing steps: What underpinned the distant-metastasis classifier for papillary thyroid cancer was the set of CDR3 differences across clinicopathological groups. With MiXCR, TCRdb called clones anew from the PCR reads. TCRdb, not the authors, supplied the V and J calls. The sample records 89,000 or so clones, around 9.1% being singletons. This clonotype originated in a female donor with papillary thyroid cancer or a benign thyroid nodule (not recorded which). Some clones in this sample may be carry-over from other donors' samples. Sequences were obtained from blood. This chain connects TRBV12-3 or TRBV12-4 to TRBJ2-7, with TRBD1 matching over 7 bases. The CDR3 protein is CASTRDSPEQYF. The CDR3 DNA is TGTGCCAGCACTCGGGACAGCCCAGAGCAGTACTTC.